This T cell receptor beta chain was sequenced in a study of identical twins. Each CDR3 protein is one row after TCRdb ran MiXCR on the 5' RACE reads. The sample has a few hundred thousand distinct CDR3 sequences; around 8.3% are singletons. In germline, CDR1 is SQVTM, CDR2 ANQGSEA. The CDR3 spans 13 residues. The germline V and J ends were trimmed by 3 bases and 7 bases, with 14 bases remaining between them. At least ten counts were recorded for this clonotype. Its antigen is still unknown. General study results and limits: Twin sharing of out-of-frame TCR alpha was underestimated by models in monozygotic pairs.

This same sample was also taken into another study, of yellow fever vaccine responses in identical twins.

The chain recombines TRBV29-1 with TRBJ2-3; D uncertain. Sample: CD8+ T cells sorted from blood. The source of this sequence is a woman between 18 and 29 years old in good health. The DNA for the CDR3 is TGCAGCGTTGAGACGACCCCAAGAAATACGCAGTATTTT. Its translation: CSVETTPRNTQYF.